This T cell receptor (beta chain) was sequenced in a study of tumor-infiltrating lymphocytes in glioblastoma multiforme. This CDR3 is built from 13 residues. From germline, CDR1 is SEHNR and CDR2 FQNEAQ (reference sequence). Overall study results and limits: TCR plus mutation findings rest on a single glioblastoma patient.

Multiple V-beta primers and a C-beta primer amplified TCRB from RNA. TCRB-specific cDNA synthesis used approximately 0.49 ug of total RNA. Each CDR3 protein is one row after TCRdb ran MiXCR on the multiplex PCR reads. In the table there are tens of thousands of distinct CDR3 sequences, roughly two thirds of which are singletons. A note on this clonotype: Its antigen is as yet unknown. Since a much larger clone is just one base distant, this may be a read error.

The sequence was obtained from a male donor with glioblastoma. Sequencing input: brain tumor tissue. V gene TRBV7-9 combines with J gene TRBJ1-1; D unclear. The CDR3 region has the DNA TGTGCCAGCAACTTAGCGGGAGGCACTGAAGCTTTCTTT. Residues: CASNLAGGTEAFF.